Each of the 17 T cell receptor beta chains below was sequenced from the same sample in a study of metastatic and nonmetastatic thyroid tumors. Nobody among the patients had been given any treatment before thyroid surgery. Via MiXCR, TCRdb re-called the PCR reads. The sample yields 90,000 or so clones, approximately 9% seen once. The sequenced material came from blood. These receptors were taken from a female donor with papillary thyroid cancer or a benign thyroid nodule (not recorded which). Some clones in this sample may be carry-over from other donors' samples.

The rearrangement joins TRBV20-1 to TRBJ2-7; tentative D call: TRBD2 (5 bases). The CDR3 loop spans 13 amino acids. With 6 bases removed from V and 0 bases from J, the gap between germline ends came to 12 bases. The germline gives CDR1 DFQATT, CDR2 SNEGSKA (reference sequence). CDR3 residues: CSAGGRSSYEQYF. The CDR3 DNA sequence: TGCAGTGCCGGAGGTCGGAGCTCCTACGAGCAGTACTTC.

The V gene is TRBV3-1, the J gene TRBJ1-6, with 7 bases fitting TRBD1. Germline V gene data show CDR1 as LGHDT and CDR2 as YNNKEL (reference sequence). CDR3 size: 12 residues. V lost 3 bases, J lost 15 bases, and 5 bases stayed unmatched. The CDR3 here is CASSQLQGSLHF. Written as DNA, the CDR3 is TGTGCCAGCAGCCAGCTACAGGGGAGCCTCCACTTT.

This clone was seen repeatedly, ten times or more. The chain uses TRBV20-1 and TRBJ1-2; D unclear. Germline V gene data show CDR1 as DFQATT and CDR2 as SNEGSKA (reference sequence). The CDR3 totals 15 residues. V was pared by 5 bases and J by 0 bases, with 16 bases between. The CDR3 spells CSAESPDRANYGYTF. CDR3 nucleotide sequence: TGCAGTGCTGAGAGTCCCGACCGAGCTAACTATGGCTACACCTTC.

This clone appeared a few times. This chain uses TRBV6-6 with TRBJ1-4; no clear D gene. Germline lookup yields CDR1 MNHNY and CDR2 SVGAGI (reference sequence). The CDR3 runs to 15 residues. Trimming cost V 0 bases and J 10 bases, with 15 bases left between them. CDR3: CASSYSSQATGKLFF. CDR3 DNA: TGTGCCAGCAGTTACTCGAGCCAGGCCACGGGAAAACTGTTTTTT.

This clone was observed at least ten times. J is TRBJ2-2 and V is TRBV6-5; D gene uncertain. The CDR3 is 12 amino acids. The V end lost 3 bases, the J end lost 9 bases, and 8 bases lay between the germline ends. The germline V gene encodes CDR1 MNHEY and CDR2 SVGAGI. The CDR3 region is CASSYGMRELFF. CDR3 DNA sequence: TGTGCCAGCAGTTATGGGATGAGGGAGCTGTTTTTT.

Many counts were recorded for this clone. This chain uses TRBV27 with TRBJ1-1; the D is unclear. Trimming shortened V by 5 bases and J by 8 bases, and 15 bases separated the two germline ends. This CDR3 contains 13 residues. Germline values: CDR1 MNHEY, CDR2 SMNVEV (reference sequence). The CDR3 spells CASSKLPGPEAFF. In nucleotides, the CDR3 is TGTGCCAGCAGTAAACTACCCGGCCCCGAAGCTTTCTTT.

This clone appeared a few times. The rearrangement joins TRBV12-3 or TRBV12-4 to TRBJ2-1, with a weak D call TRBD2 (7 bases). V was cut by 2 bases and J by 5 bases, with 13 bases left in between. The CDR3 totals 15 residues. The CDR3 here is CASSLRRGDNNEQFF. The CDR3 DNA sequence: TGTGCCAGCAGTTTAAGACGGGGGGACAACAATGAGCAGTTCTTC.

The chain employs TRBV30 and TRBJ2-1; D is uncertain. CDR3 size: 12 residues. V dropped 0 bases and J dropped 6 bases, with 6 bases sitting between them. Germline V gene lookup returns CDR1 GTSNPN and CDR2 SVGIG (reference sequence). CDR3 sequence (DNA): TGTGCCTGGAGTGTTTGGGCCAATGAGCAGTTCTTC. This codes for CAWSVWANEQFF.

This clone has ten or more counts. The sample holds other DNA sequences that translate to the same CDR3. The chain couples TRBV5-1 to TRBJ2-3; D unclear. Trimming left V 4 bases short and J 2 bases short, with 5 bases between. This CDR3 has 12 residues. Germline V gene lookup returns CDR1 SGHRS and CDR2 YFSETQ. The CDR3 coding sequence is TGCGCCAGCAGCCTCTCCACAGATACGCAGTATTTT. Residues: CASSLSTDTQYF.

With regard to this clone: No conserved phenylalanine or tryptophan ends this CDR3, so it is likely a read error. This sequence joins TRBV7-3 and TRBJ2-2; a possible D gene is TRBD1 (6 bases). V lost 1 base and J lost 3, with 21 bases in between. Germline-derived CDR1 and CDR2 are SGHTA and FQGTGA. The CDR3 is 19 amino acids. Here the CDR3 DNA reads TGTGCCAGCAGCTTAAGGCGATTGGGGGCACTCGGGGACACCGGGGAGCTGTTTTTA. Translating it yields CASSLRRLGALGDTGELFL.

This chain joins TRBV7-2 and TRBJ1-5, with 10 bases identical to TRBD1. With 1 base clipped from V and 9 bases from J, the junction kept 3 bases outside the gene matches. CDR1 SGHTA and CDR2 FQGNSA come from the germline V gene. This CDR3 is 14 amino acids long. This CDR3 is CASSLVTGGLPQHF. CDR3 bases: TGTGCCAGCAGCTTAGTGACAGGGGGCTTGCCCCAGCATTTT.

This clone was recorded at least ten times. The chain uses TRBV3-1 and TRBJ1-1; 8 nucleotides agree with TRBD1. Trimming removed 5 bases from V and 5 bases from J; junction bases left unmatched: 10. This CDR3 region has 15 residues. Looked up from germline, CDR1 is LGHDT and CDR2 is YNNKEL (reference sequence). The DNA of the CDR3 is TGTGCCAGCAGCGACGGACAGGGAATAAGTACTGAAGCTTTCTTT. Its translation: CASSDGQGISTEAFF.

There are many counts of this clone. CDR3 residues: CASSLVRESPLHF. CDR3 sequence (DNA): TGCGCCAGCAGCTTGGTAAGGGAATCACCCCTCCACTTT. V gene TRBV5-1 combines with J gene TRBJ1-6; D is unclear. Germline-derived CDR1 and CDR2 are SGHRS and YFSETQ. Trimming left V 0 bases short and J 10 bases short, with 8 bases between. This CDR3 region has 13 residues.

V gene TRBV9 combines with J gene TRBJ1-2; 8 bases line up with TRBD1. This CDR3 has 13 amino acids. V shed 3 bases and J 7 bases; nucleotides not matched to a gene: 5. CDR1 is SGDLS and CDR2 is YYNGEE in the germline V gene. This CDR3 is CASSETGVSGYTF. In nucleotides, the CDR3 is TGTGCCAGCAGCGAGACAGGGGTAAGTGGCTACACCTTC.

This clone was seen ten or more times. The V and J genes are TRBV7-9 and TRBJ2-2; D not certain. Germline V lookup: CDR1 SEHNR, CDR2 FQNEAQ (reference sequence). V was shortened by 5 bases and J by 2 bases, with 24 bases between the two germline ends. The CDR3 consists of 19 residues. DNA for the CDR3: TGTGCCAGCAGCGCCAGCCGGGCGCGCGGTGGGGTTAACACCGGGGAGCTGTTTTTT. Its translation is CASSASRARGGVNTGELFF.

This clone was seen only a few times. The chain combines TRBV18 with TRBJ2-3, with 8 bases lining up with TRBD1. The CDR3 consists of 15 residues. J gave up 0 bases and V 6 bases, and 5 bases lay outside the gene matches. The germline CDR1 and CDR2 sequences are KGHSH and LQKENI. The CDR3: CASSPRQGSTDTQYF. For the CDR3, the DNA is TGTGCCAGCTCTCCCCGACAGGGGAGCACAGATACGCAGTATTTT.

This clone appeared many times. The J gene is TRBJ2-7, the V gene TRBV10-2; 8 bases agree with TRBD2. V dropped 7 bases and J dropped 5; count of bases not matched to a gene: 10. This CDR3 has 14 amino acids. Germline CDR1 is WSHSY and CDR2 is SAAADI. CDR3 DNA sequence: TGCGCCAGCATTAAGGGACTAGTTAGGAACGAGCAGTACTTC. Amino acids: CASIKGLVRNEQYF.